The entry that follows covers one T cell receptor beta chain sequence. These data belong to a study of T cell responses to AZD1222 COVID-19 vaccine. CDR1 and CDR2 (germline): SGHRS, YFSETQ. The V end was cut by 5 bases, the J end by 7 bases, with 9 bases between. The CDR3 has 11 residues. Clones were sequenced by immunoSEQ multiplex PCR, and TCRdb holds only the in-frame ones, with some missing. The sample yields approximately 140,000 clones, 75% to 95% seen once. The chain joins TRBV5-1 to TRBJ1-1; the D is unclear. This TCR was recovered from an adult who received the AZD1222 COVID-19 vaccine. The material was peripheral blood, obtained 28 days after the second AZD1222 dose. The CDR3 DNA reads TGCGCCAGCAGACATGGGAGTGAAGCTTTCTTT. Its protein is CASRHGSEAFF.